This TCR beta chain was found in a study of Ad26.COV2.S vaccination and SARS-CoV-2 variants. Study-level points and caveats: Total T cell responses, in the TCR breadth and depth analyses, may have been underestimated. Breadth, reportedly substantial, characterized the spike-specific CD8+ and CD4+ T cell responses after vaccination. Comparable non-spike TCR breadth was observed in vaccine and placebo recipients.

This clone has just one count. Its antigen is unidentified. Sequenced by immunoSEQ multiplex PCR; TCRdb stores in-frame clones only, minus some. This table has roughly 380,000 clones, just over 90% appearing once. The clonotype comes from a human donor who had recovered from COVID-19. Sequencing was performed on peripheral blood, taken after recovery from COVID-19.

The chain's CDR3 is CASSPSGGNTEAFF. The CDR3 nucleotides read TGTGCCAGCAGCCCAAGCGGGGGGAACACTGAAGCTTTCTTT. The chain has TRBV7-9 and TRBJ1-1, with a possible D match to TRBD1 (5 bases). The CDR3 spans 14 residues. The V end was cut by 5 bases, the J end by 1 base, with 11 bases between. Germline assignment: CDR1 SEHNR and CDR2 FQNEAQ (reference sequence).